This T cell receptor (beta chain) was recorded in a study of blood T cell repertoires in COVID-19. Study as a whole: Sites across the United States, Italy and Spain contributed samples from acute and convalescent COVID-19. Sources were T cells, B-cell-depleted T cells, or PBMCs; the material itself was cDNA or gDNA.

In the original processing: Reference gene primer amplification yielded estimated nucleated cell counts. Libraries were prepared by immunoSEQ multiplex PCR; TCRdb keeps only in-frame clonotypes and omits some of them. D and trimming come from the DNA, and the V and J calls and clone size come from that table. Of 90,000 to 150,000 clones in the sample, about 80% were seen once. The CDR3 totals 15 residues. V lost 4 bases to trimming and J lost 5 bases; unmatched junction nucleotides: 6. Per germline, CDR1 LNHDA and CDR2 SQIVND (reference sequence). V and J are TRBV19 and TRBJ2-5; 11 bases fit TRBD1. This receptor was taken from an older man with acute or convalescent COVID-19. Sequenced: peripheral blood. The CDR3 spells CASSSGTGGYETQYF. The DNA of the CDR3 is TGTGCCAGTAGTAGCGGGACAGGGGGTTATGAGACCCAGTACTTC.